The T cell receptor (beta chain) described here comes from a study of blood T cell repertoires in COVID-19. Germline CDR1 reads SGHRS; CDR2 reads YFSETQ. This CDR3 comprises 18 residues. J was trimmed by 0 bases and V by 0 bases; bases with no gene match: 7. TCRdb keeps only in-frame clones here, not all; method: immunoSEQ multiplex PCR. The data contain 200,000 to 300,000 clones, around 90% of them singletons. The chain uses TRBV5-1 and TRBJ2-3, with TRBD2 identical over 10 bases. The clonotype originates from a woman between 35 and 50 years old with acute or convalescent COVID-19. What was sequenced was peripheral blood. This CDR3 reads CASSLAGLAGASTDTQYF. Here the CDR3 DNA reads TGCGCCAGCAGCTTGGCCGGGCTAGCGGGGGCTAGCACAGATACGCAGTATTTT.